A single sample gave rise to the 22 T cell receptor beta chains below, sequenced in a study of T cell changes during pregnancy in multiple sclerosis (dated by TCRdb to between 2018 and 2021). The library was built by means of the immunoSEQ multiplex PCR assay. In its TCRdb copy, this immuneACCESS table keeps in-frame sequences only and misses some clones. Where compared with another copy, unresolved V genes explain less than half of these, and the others have no known cause. The sample table records about 69,000 clones; roughly 88% of these occur just once. The biggest ten clones account for approximately 1.4% of the sample. Sequenced here: peripheral blood, sampled in the third trimester of pregnancy. The receptors were sampled from a female donor with multiple sclerosis, enrolled in a pregnancy study.

J is TRBJ2-3 and V is TRBV5-1, with D possibly being TRBD1 (6 bases). The CDR3 loop spans 15 amino acids. Trimming took 0 bases from V and 6 from J, leaving 14 bases between them. The V gene's germline CDR1 is SGHRS and CDR2 YFSETQ. Here the CDR3 reads CASSLVRTAPDTQYF. DNA for the CDR3: TGCGCCAGCAGCTTGGTTCGGACAGCCCCCGATACGCAGTATTTT.

This sequence joins TRBV19 and TRBJ1-2, with D unclear. The CDR3 contains 14 residues. Germline loops: CDR1 LNHDA, CDR2 SQIVND (reference sequence). Trimming took off 4 bases at V and 5 bases at J, with 14 bases between the two ends. The CDR3 region is CASSRSLGEYGYTF. The CDR3 DNA sequence: TGTGCCAGTAGTAGGTCATTGGGAGAGTATGGCTACACCTTC.

This sequence joins TRBV2 and TRBJ2-1; tentatively, D is TRBD2 (5 bases). CDR3 length equals 14 residues. Deletions cut 4 bases from V and 13 bases from J, with 20 bases between. Germline values: CDR1 SNHLY, CDR2 FYNNEI. As DNA, the CDR3 is TGTGCCAGCAGTGGGACTCTGTACTCCAAGACCCAGTTCTTC. Its protein product is CASSGTLYSKTQFF. The variable domain in full, completed from reference TRBV2 and TRBJ2-1, reads EPEVTQTPSHQVTQMGQEVILRCVPISNHLYFYWYRQILGQKVEFLVSFYNNEISEKSEIFDDQFSVERPDGSNFTLKIRSTKLEDSAMYFCASSGTLYSKTQFFGPGTRLTVL.

The chain has TRBV11-2 and TRBJ2-3; maybe TRBD2 (6 bases). The germline V gene encodes CDR1 SGHAT and CDR2 FQNNGV. The CDR3 runs to 16 residues. The V end was cut by 1 base, the J end by 1 base, with 12 bases between. CDR3 DNA: TGTGCCAGCAGCTTAGCGGGGGTAGCGGGCACAGATACGCAGTATTTT. Translating it yields CASSLAGVAGTDTQYF.

This clone was picked up one time. J is TRBJ1-4 and V is TRBV28; 7 nucleotides align to TRBD1. The germline V gene encodes CDR1 MDHEN and CDR2 SYDVKM. V shed 0 bases and J 6 bases; nucleotides not matched to a gene: 4. The length of the CDR3 is 15 residues. CDR3 nucleotide sequence: TGTGCCAGCAGTTTATGGGACAGGTCAGATGAAAAACTGTTTTTT. Amino acids: CASSLWDRSDEKLFF.

The J gene is TRBJ1-2, the V gene TRBV5-4, with TRBD1 as a possible D gene (5 bases). Germline lookup yields CDR1 SGHNT and CDR2 YYREEE (reference sequence). Between the trimmed V and J ends, which lost 0 bases and 4 bases, there was a span of 16 bases. This CDR3 region has 16 residues. CDR3 sequence (DNA): TGTGCCAGCAGCTTGGAGCAGGCAGGGAATATCTATGGCTACACCTTC. Its translation is CASSLEQAGNIYGYTF.

The chain couples TRBV29-1 to TRBJ2-7; 7 positions match TRBD1. Germline CDR1 is SQVTM and CDR2 is ANQGSEA. The J segment lost 5 bases and the V segment lost 5 bases, leaving 12 bases of the junction unmatched. This CDR3 is 14 amino acids long. The CDR3 DNA follows: TGCAGCGTTACCCTCGGGACAGCTGGCAACGAGCAGTACTTC. It codes for CSVTLGTAGNEQYF.

The V and J genes are TRBV6-5 and TRBJ2-1, with a possible D match to TRBD2 (6 bases). V was cut by 0 bases and J by 7 bases, with 13 bases left in between. Germline assignment: CDR1 MNHEY and CDR2 SVGAGI. There are 15 residues in the CDR3. The CDR3 is CASSYSLAIRNEQFF. CDR3 DNA: TGTGCCAGCAGTTACTCGCTAGCGATCAGAAATGAGCAGTTCTTC.

The rearrangement uses TRBV6-4 and TRBJ2-1; 13 bases fit TRBD2. This CDR3 has 14 residues. V lost 6 bases and J lost 7; bases outside the gene matches: 3. CDR1 is MRHNA, CDR2 SNTAGT, per germline. The DNA of the CDR3 is TGTGCCAGCAGCACTAGCGGGGGGGGAAATGAGCAGTTCTTC. Residues: CASSTSGGGNEQFF.

The chain links TRBV7-3 to TRBJ2-6; no definite D call. Germline CDR1 and CDR2: SGHTA and FQGTGA. Deletions cut 4 bases from V and 0 bases from J, with 13 bases between. The CDR3 contains 17 residues. CDR3 bases: TGTGCCAGCAGCTCCCACCTCTCCAGCTCTGGGGCCAACGTCCTGACTTTC. As protein: CASSSHLSSSGANVLTF.

J is TRBJ2-1 and V is TRBV11-2; 11 bases fit TRBD1. The junction had 16 bases not matched to a gene; V was cut back by 5 bases and J by 4 bases. Germline assignment: CDR1 SGHAT and CDR2 FQNNGV. This CDR3 is 19 amino acids long. CDR3 residues: CASSHRPPDRGRGYNEQFF. CDR3 coding DNA: TGTGCCAGCAGCCACCGACCGCCGGACAGGGGGCGCGGGTACAATGAGCAGTTCTTC. Filled out from reference TRBV11-2 and TRBJ2-1, the complete variable domain reads EAGVAQSPRYKIIEKRQSVAFWCNPISGHATLYWYQQILGQGPKLLIQFQNNGVVDDSQLPKDRFSAERLKGVDSTLKIQPAKLEDSAVYLCASSHRPPDRGRGYNEQFFGPGTRLTVL.

The J gene is TRBJ1-4, the V gene TRBV2; 10 nucleotides match TRBD1. The germline CDR1 and CDR2 sequences are SNHLY and FYNNEI. V shed 4 bases, J shed 6 bases, and the junction held 2 bases outside the gene matches. This CDR3 has 14 residues. CDR3 residues: CASSGGTGDEKLFF. The CDR3 bases are TGTGCCAGCAGTGGGGGGACAGGGGATGAAAAACTGTTTTTT.

The chain combines TRBV4-3 with TRBJ1-2, with D possibly TRBD1 on 5 matching bases. V lost 2 bases and J 8 bases, leaving 12 bases between the germline ends. Germline V gene data show CDR1 as LGHNA and CDR2 as YSLEER. The CDR3 runs 13 residues. The chain's CDR3 is CASSQTTVGGYTF. The CDR3, as DNA: TGCGCCAGCAGCCAAACGACAGTGGGGGGCTACACCTTC.

The gene calls are TRBV5-4 and TRBJ2-1, with 10 bases that match TRBD1. Germline values: CDR1 SGHNT, CDR2 YYREEE (reference sequence). CDR3 length: 16 residues. The J segment lost 6 bases and the V segment lost 5 bases, leaving 11 bases of the junction unmatched. CDR3 sequence (DNA): TGTGCCAGCAGTTTTCCGACAGGGGGCCAGTCCAATGAGCAGTTCTTC. As protein: CASSFPTGGQSNEQFF.

The chain is built from TRBV4-1 and TRBJ1-5; the D is unclear. Germline V gene sequence: CDR1 MGHRA, CDR2 YSYEKL. The CDR3 extends over 12 amino acids. The ends were cut back, 4 bases at V and 9 bases at J, with 10 bases in the middle. CDR3 coding DNA: TGCGCCAGCAGCCTATCGGGAGGGCCCCAGCATTTT. It yields the protein CASSLSGGPQHF.

The V and J genes are TRBV14 and TRBJ2-1; no clear D gene. The CDR3 spans 15 residues. The V end was cut by 0 bases, the J end by 6 bases, with 12 bases between. Germline V gene lookup returns CDR1 SGHDN and CDR2 FVKESK. CDR3 region: CASSQEWAYSNEQFF. DNA for the CDR3: TGTGCCAGCAGCCAAGAATGGGCCTACTCCAATGAGCAGTTCTTC.

The V gene is TRBV7-9, the J gene TRBJ2-2; D might be TRBD1 (5 bases). The germline V gene has CDR1 SEHNR and CDR2 FQNEAQ (reference sequence). The CDR3 length is 12 residues. Trimming removed 11 bases at V and 7 bases at J, with 14 bases between. The DNA of the CDR3 is TGTGCCGGAAGGGGCAGAAACGGGGAGCTGTTTTTT. Its protein is CAGRGRNGELFF.

The chain has TRBV7-2 and TRBJ1-2; D remains unclear. The CDR3 sequence is 17 residues long. The V gene's germline CDR1 is SGHTA and CDR2 FQGNSA. The germline V and J ends were trimmed by 1 base and 5 bases, with 20 bases remaining between them. The CDR3 reads CASSLGISSYRGYGYTF. Written as DNA, the CDR3 is TGTGCCAGCAGCTTAGGTATTTCGAGTTATCGCGGGTATGGCTACACCTTC.

V gene TRBV7-2 combines with J gene TRBJ2-3, with D tentatively TRBD2 (5 bases). The CDR3 has 14 residues. Trimming pared 1 base from V and 8 bases from J, leaving 13 bases between. Germline CDR1 reads SGHTA; CDR2 reads FQGNSA. CDR3 sequence (DNA): TGTGCCAGCAGCTTAGTGCAAGACTATGGTACGCAGTATTTT. It codes for CASSLVQDYGTQYF.

V usage is TRBV19 and J usage is TRBJ1-1, with D possibly matching TRBD1 (5 bases). Trimming removed 6 bases from V and 3 bases from J, with 17 bases in between. CDR1 and CDR2 from the germline V gene are LNHDA and SQIVND (reference sequence). There are 15 residues in the CDR3. CDR3 bases: TGTGCCAGTAGGGGAACCCCGGACACGGACACTGAAGCTTTCTTT. Translated, it gives CASRGTPDTDTEAFF.

This chain joins TRBV4-1 and TRBJ1-4; 7 bases are a match to TRBD1. This CDR3 is 13 amino acids long. Germline CDR1 is MGHRA and CDR2 is YSYEKL. Unmatched junction bases numbered 5, after V lost 3 bases and J lost 10 bases. CDR3 in amino acids: CASSHDRQGKLFF. The CDR3 DNA reads TGCGCCAGCAGCCATGACCGACAGGGAAAACTGTTTTTT.

The rearrangement joins TRBV19 to TRBJ1-3, with 7 bases matching TRBD1. Germline V lookup: CDR1 LNHDA, CDR2 SQIVND (reference sequence). The CDR3 is 14 amino acids. Trimming at V came to 7 bases and at J to 3 bases, leaving 6 bases not matched to a gene. This chain's CDR3 is CASNRGGLGNTIYF. In DNA form, the CDR3 reads TGTGCCAGTAATAGAGGGGGCCTTGGAAACACCATATATTTT.